This T cell receptor (beta chain) was obtained from a study of a mutant IDH1 vaccine in newly diagnosed glioma. Notes on this clone: The antigen is undetermined.

Profiling relied on immunoSEQ multiplex PCR, and the TCRdb table lists in-frame clones only, not all of them. The table records around 23,000 clones, roughly 77% of them present only once. Time point indicated: week 5, during vaccination. With topical imiquimod, each dose of the vaccine consisted of 300 ug of mutant IDH1 20-mer peptide. This clonotype was obtained from a man in his forties with glioma. The sequencing used PBMCs, collected from a glioma patient whose treatment included an IDH1 peptide vaccine.

The CDR3 sequence is CASFFSGQGVLEQYF. As DNA, the CDR3 is TGTGCCAGCTTCTTTTCGGGACAGGGGGTCCTCGAGCAGTACTTC. The chain employs TRBV27 and TRBJ2-7; 11 bases are shared with TRBD1. The CDR3 loop spans 15 amino acids. The ends lost 8 bases at V and 6 bases at J; junction bases unmatched: 12. Germline loops: CDR1 MNHEY, CDR2 SMNVEV (reference sequence).